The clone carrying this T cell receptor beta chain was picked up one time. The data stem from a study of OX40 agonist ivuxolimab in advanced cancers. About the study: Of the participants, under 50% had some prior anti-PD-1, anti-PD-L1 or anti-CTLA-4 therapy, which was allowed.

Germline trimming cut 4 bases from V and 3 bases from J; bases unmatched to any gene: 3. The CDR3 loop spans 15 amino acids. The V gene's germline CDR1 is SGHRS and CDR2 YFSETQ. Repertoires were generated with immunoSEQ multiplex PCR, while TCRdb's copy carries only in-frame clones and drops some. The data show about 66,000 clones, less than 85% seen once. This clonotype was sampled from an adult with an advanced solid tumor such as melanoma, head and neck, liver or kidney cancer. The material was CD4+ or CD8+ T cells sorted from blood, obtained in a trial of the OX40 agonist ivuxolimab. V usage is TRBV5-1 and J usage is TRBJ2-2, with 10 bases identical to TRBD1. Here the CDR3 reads CASSGGQGHTGELFF. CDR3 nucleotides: TGCGCCAGCAGCGGGGGACAGGGGCACACCGGGGAGCTGTTTTTT.